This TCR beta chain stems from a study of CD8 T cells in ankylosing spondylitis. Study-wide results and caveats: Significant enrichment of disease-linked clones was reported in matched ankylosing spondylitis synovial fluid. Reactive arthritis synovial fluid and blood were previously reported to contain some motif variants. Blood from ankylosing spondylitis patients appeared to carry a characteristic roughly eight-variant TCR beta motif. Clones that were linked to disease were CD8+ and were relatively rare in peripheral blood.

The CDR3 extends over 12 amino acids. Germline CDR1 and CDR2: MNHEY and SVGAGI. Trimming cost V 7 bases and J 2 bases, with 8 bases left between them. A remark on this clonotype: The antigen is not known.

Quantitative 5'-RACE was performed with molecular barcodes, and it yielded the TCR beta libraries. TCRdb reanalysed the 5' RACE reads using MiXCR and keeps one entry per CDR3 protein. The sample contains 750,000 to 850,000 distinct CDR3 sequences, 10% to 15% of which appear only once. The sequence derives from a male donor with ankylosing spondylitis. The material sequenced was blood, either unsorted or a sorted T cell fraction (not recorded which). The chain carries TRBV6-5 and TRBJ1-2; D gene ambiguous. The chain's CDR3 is CASKKANYGYTF. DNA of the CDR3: TGTGCCAGCAAGAAGGCAAACTATGGCTACACCTTC.